These 32 T cell receptor beta chains share one sample of origin, sequenced in a study of T cell responses to AZD1222 COVID-19 vaccine. Generated by immunoSEQ multiplex PCR, the TCRdb table keeps only in-frame clones and is missing some. The sample carries tens of thousands of clones, about 89% recorded once. The source material was peripheral blood, sampled on day 0 of AZD1222 vaccination. The receptor source for this set is an adult in good health.

This clone was recorded once. The chain carries TRBV5-6 and TRBJ1-2; D is unclear. CDR1 is SGHDT and CDR2 is YYEEEE in the germline V gene. The CDR3 length is 13 residues. V dropped 4 bases and J dropped 9 bases, with 16 bases sitting between them. CDR3 in amino acids: CASSAVMQDSYTF. In DNA, the CDR3 is TGTGCCAGCAGCGCCGTCATGCAAGATAGCTACACCTTC.

The rearrangement uses TRBV6-5 and TRBJ2-1, with D possibly being TRBD1 or TRBD2 (5 bases each). The V gene lost 0 bases and the J gene lost 5 bases, with 14 bases spanning the gap. Germline assignment: CDR1 MNHEY and CDR2 SVGAGI. The CDR3 totals 16 residues. As DNA, the CDR3 is TGTGCCAGCAGTTACTCCTCCGGGACCAGAAACAATGAGCAGTTCTTC. It is translated as CASSYSSGTRNNEQFF.

The rearrangement uses TRBV27 and TRBJ1-1; D gene ambiguous. In germline, CDR1 is MNHEY, CDR2 SMNVEV (reference sequence). This CDR3 is 14 amino acids long. V was cut by 7 bases and J by 1 base, with 13 bases left in between. The CDR3 reads CASNGRLGNTEAFF. In DNA form, the CDR3 reads TGTGCCAGCAATGGCCGACTGGGGAACACTGAAGCTTTCTTT.

This sequence joins TRBV19 and TRBJ2-2; D perhaps matches TRBD2 (5 bases). The germline V gene has CDR1 LNHDA and CDR2 SQIVND (reference sequence). V gave up 7 bases and J gave up 6 bases, with 15 bases separating them. This CDR3 contains 14 residues. The CDR3 spells CASNRPGYPGELFF. The CDR3 region has the DNA TGTGCCAGTAACCGACCGGGGTACCCCGGGGAGCTGTTTTTT.

J is TRBJ2-7 and V is TRBV11-2, with D perhaps assigned TRBD1 or TRBD2 (5 bases each). Germline V CDR1 and CDR2: SGHAT, FQNNGV. V lost 3 bases and J 0 bases, leaving 12 bases between the germline ends. The CDR3 loop spans 15 amino acids. In DNA form, the CDR3 reads TGTGCCAGCAGCTTGGGACCTGACAACTCCTACGAGCAGTACTTC. Its protein is CASSLGPDNSYEQYF.

The CDR3 sequence: CASSLDGIGTASGEQFF. The CDR3 DNA sequence: TGTGCCAGCAGCTTAGATGGGATCGGGACAGCGAGTGGTGAGCAGTTCTTC. The chain employs TRBV11-2 and TRBJ2-1; 7 bases are a match to TRBD1. The trim removed 0 bases at V and 9 bases at J, leaving 14 bases unmatched. This CDR3 is 17 amino acids long. Per germline, CDR1 SGHAT and CDR2 FQNNGV.

The gene calls are TRBV28 and TRBJ1-2, with no clear D. Trimming cost V 2 bases and J 0 bases, with 10 bases left between them. CDR1 MDHEN and CDR2 SYDVKM come from the germline V gene. This CDR3 region has 15 residues. CDR3 DNA: TGTGCCAGCAGTTTAGCGGGGAGGACTAACTATGGCTACACCTTC. It is translated as CASSLAGRTNYGYTF.

V usage is TRBV2 and J usage is TRBJ2-2; 8 bases agree with TRBD1. The CDR3 is made up of 15 amino acids. Germline V gene data show CDR1 as SNHLY and CDR2 as FYNNEI. Trimming removed 4 bases from V and 1 base from J; junction bases left unmatched: 2. In DNA, the CDR3 is TGTGCCAGCAGTGCGGGACAGGTGAACACCGGGGAGCTGTTTTTT. Residues: CASSAGQVNTGELFF.

The V call is TRBV7-2, the J call TRBJ2-5; D is undetermined. Trimming took 5 bases from V and 7 from J, leaving 14 bases between them. The CDR3 consists of 13 residues. Germline loops: CDR1 SGHTA, CDR2 FQGNSA. The CDR3 DNA reads TGTGCCAGCAGCCGACGGGTGTTAGGGACCCAGTACTTC. This sequence encodes CASSRRVLGTQYF.

The chain has TRBV14 and TRBJ2-7; D is undetermined. Germline V gene lookup returns CDR1 SGHDN and CDR2 FVKESK. This CDR3 has 13 residues. Trimming shortened V by 6 bases and J by 2 bases, and 11 bases separated the two germline ends. The DNA of the CDR3 is TGTGCCAGCAGAAACTCACTTACCTACGAGCAGTACTTC. It specifies CASRNSLTYEQYF.

In nucleotides, the CDR3 is TGTGCCAGCAGAGGACAGGGGAATTCACCCCTCCACTTT. This encodes CASRGQGNSPLHF. The gene calls are TRBV12-3 or TRBV12-4 and TRBJ1-6; 9 bases are shared with TRBD1. V was pared by 6 bases and J by 7 bases, with 1 base of the junction left unmatched. CDR3 size: 13 residues.

The V gene is TRBV6-1, the J gene TRBJ1-5, with D possibly TRBD1 on 6 matching bases. Germline values: CDR1 MNHNS, CDR2 SASEGT. CDR3 length: 17 amino acids. The V end was cut by 2 bases, the J end by 6 bases, with 20 bases between. CDR3 loop: CASSEPMTGGAGQPQHF. The CDR3 region has the DNA TGTGCCAGCAGTGAACCTATGACGGGGGGCGCCGGTCAGCCCCAGCATTTT.

V gene TRBV19 combines with J gene TRBJ1-2; no reliable D call. This CDR3 contains 14 residues. Trimming shortened V by 3 bases and J by 0 bases, and 8 bases separated the two germline ends. Per the germline V gene, CDR1 is LNHDA and CDR2 is SQIVND (reference sequence). The CDR3: CASSITTSNYGYTF. CDR3 nucleotides: TGTGCCAGTAGTATCACGACTTCTAACTATGGCTACACCTTC.

The chain carries TRBV6-4 and TRBJ2-3, with D possibly matching TRBD1 (6 bases). The CDR3 runs 14 residues. The V and J ends lost 2 bases and 2 bases respectively, with 8 bases between them. From germline, CDR1 is MRHNA and CDR2 SNTAGT. The CDR3 sequence is CASSDAGDTDTQYF. The CDR3 DNA sequence: TGTGCCAGCAGTGACGCAGGGGACACAGATACGCAGTATTTT.

The V gene is TRBV5-1, the J gene TRBJ2-1; tentative D call: TRBD2 (5 bases). The V end was cut by 9 bases, the J end by 4 bases, with 17 bases between. Germline assignment: CDR1 SGHRS and CDR2 YFSETQ. The CDR3 is 14 residues long. This chain's CDR3 is CATGLDPEYNEQFF. The CDR3 DNA follows: TGCGCCACGGGATTGGACCCGGAATACAATGAGCAGTTCTTC.

J is TRBJ2-7 and V is TRBV2; 10 nucleotides line up with TRBD1. CDR3 length: 14 amino acids. The V gene's germline CDR1 is SNHLY and CDR2 FYNNEI. V lost 2 bases and J lost 8; bases outside the gene matches: 6. The DNA for the CDR3 is TGTGCCAGCAGTGAAACGACGACAGGGGGCAAGCAGTACTTC. Translated, it gives CASSETTTGGKQYF.

The chain carries TRBV10-1 and TRBJ1-1; D possibly corresponds to TRBD1 (5 bases). The CDR3 runs 13 residues. Germline CDR1 is WNHNN and CDR2 is SYGVQD (reference sequence). Deletions cut 3 bases from V and 6 bases from J, with 11 bases between. CDR3 region: CASSDTGTPEAFF. CDR3 in DNA: TGCGCCAGCAGTGATACGGGGACGCCTGAAGCTTTCTTT.

The chain recombines TRBV7-9 with TRBJ2-1; 7 bases match TRBD2. Germline CDR1 SEHNR, CDR2 FQNEAQ (reference sequence). The CDR3 is 14 residues long. The J segment lost 7 bases and the V segment lost 3 bases, leaving 6 bases of the junction unmatched. This CDR3 is CASSFAGDGNEQFF. The CDR3 DNA follows: TGTGCCAGCAGCTTTGCGGGAGATGGGAATGAGCAGTTCTTC.

This chain joins TRBV11-2 and TRBJ1-6, with unresolved D. Germline loops: CDR1 SGHAT, CDR2 FQNNGV. This CDR3 has 16 residues. Trimming left V 5 bases short and J 4 bases short, with 15 bases between. This CDR3 reads CASSPWAGEYNSPLHF. In DNA form, the CDR3 reads TGTGCCAGCAGCCCGTGGGCAGGAGAATATAATTCACCCCTCCACTTT.

The DNA of the CDR3 is TGCGCCAGCAGCTTCCAGGGCTACGAGCAGTACTTC. Its translation is CASSFQGYEQYF. The chain recombines TRBV5-1 with TRBJ2-7; D may be TRBD1 (5 bases). CDR1 SGHRS and CDR2 YFSETQ come from the germline V gene. This CDR3 has 12 amino acids. Trimming left V 2 bases short and J 3 bases short, with 6 bases between.

The chain uses TRBV3-1 (or the pseudogene TRBV3-2) and TRBJ1-2; D uncertain. V gave up 2 bases and J gave up 6 bases, with 13 bases separating them. The germline V gene has CDR1 LGHDT and CDR2 YNNKEL (reference sequence). The CDR3 has 14 residues. As DNA, the CDR3 is TGTGCCAGCAGCCAACCCTTGGGTTCACATGGCTACACCTTC. This sequence encodes CASSQPLGSHGYTF.

V gene TRBV19 combines with J gene TRBJ2-2; tentatively, D is TRBD1 or TRBD2 (5 bases each). Germline-derived CDR1 and CDR2 are LNHDA and SQIVND (reference sequence). V shed 3 bases and J shed 6 bases, with 20 bases lying between them. The CDR3 totals 17 residues. Written as DNA, the CDR3 is TGTGCCAGTAGTATTCCCTCCAAATACTTGGGGGCCGGGGAGCTGTTTTTT. This encodes CASSIPSKYLGAGELFF. The complete variable domain, with remaining parts taken from reference TRBV19 and TRBJ2-2, reads DGGITQSPKYLFRKEGQNVTLSCEQNLNHDAMYWYRQDPGQGLRLIYYSQIVNDFQKGDIAEGYSVSREKKESFPLTVTSAQKNPTAFYLCASSIPSKYLGAGELFFGEGSRLTVL.

This clone was detected only once. V gene TRBV9 combines with J gene TRBJ1-1, with D possibly TRBD1 on 5 matching bases. CDR1 SGDLS and CDR2 YYNGEE come from the germline V gene. The CDR3 length is 15 residues. Trimming pared 0 bases from V and 3 bases from J, leaving 12 bases between. The CDR3 region has the DNA TGTGCCAGCAGCGTAGAAGGCAGGGAGGACACTGAAGCTTTCTTT. This translates into CASSVEGREDTEAFF.

The rearrangement links TRBV7-9 to TRBJ1-1, with TRBD1 as a possible D gene (5 bases). Between the trimmed V and J ends, which lost 4 bases and 10 bases, there was a span of 13 bases. There are 12 residues in the CDR3. Germline CDR1 and CDR2: SEHNR and FQNEAQ (reference sequence). In DNA form, the CDR3 reads TGTGCCAGCAGCTACTCGCAGGGAGTAGCTTTCTTT. Translating it yields CASSYSQGVAFF.

This chain connects TRBV6-5 to TRBJ2-1, with TRBD1 matching 7 bases. Germline V CDR1 and CDR2: MNHEY, SVGAGI. With V trimmed by 5 bases and J by 1 base, 5 bases remained unmatched. The length of the CDR3 is 15 residues. The CDR3 sequence: CASSPGTESYNEQFF. CDR3 DNA sequence: TGTGCCAGCAGTCCGGGGACAGAGTCCTACAATGAGCAGTTCTTC.

The V and J genes are TRBV6-5 and TRBJ1-6; no reliable D call. Trimming removed 2 bases at V and 10 bases at J, with 15 bases between. The V gene's germline CDR1 is MNHEY and CDR2 SVGAGI. CDR3 length: 15 amino acids. The CDR3 loop is CASSYGSLGGSPLHF. CDR3 bases: TGTGCCAGCAGTTACGGGTCTCTCGGTGGATCACCCCTCCACTTT.

The V and J genes are TRBV7-9 and TRBJ2-2; the D is unclear. V lost 3 bases and J lost 7, with 6 bases in between. CDR1 is SEHNR, CDR2 FQNEAQ, per germline (reference sequence). CDR3 length equals 12 residues. DNA for the CDR3: TGTGCCAGCAGCTTTAGACTCGGGGAGCTGTTTTTT. It translates to CASSFRLGELFF.

This chain joins TRBV29-1 and TRBJ2-1; 9 bases match TRBD2. Per germline, CDR1 SQVTM and CDR2 ANQGSEA. The CDR3 totals 14 residues. V lost 3 bases and J lost 5; bases outside the gene matches: 5. The DNA for the CDR3 is TGCAGCGTTGATACACTAGCGGGCGACAATGAGCAGTTCTTC. The encoded protein is CSVDTLAGDNEQFF.

The gene calls are TRBV9 and TRBJ2-7; D remains unclear. This CDR3 is 15 amino acids long. Germline V gives CDR1 SGDLS, CDR2 YYNGEE. Trimming pared 1 base from V and 2 bases from J, leaving 13 bases between. The DNA of the CDR3 is TGTGCCAGCAGCGTAAGCCCGGTGGGCCCCTACGAGCAGTACTTC. This codes for CASSVSPVGPYEQYF.

The V and J genes are TRBV7-9 and TRBJ2-2; D could derive from TRBD1 or TRBD2 (5 bases each). Germline-derived CDR1 and CDR2 are SEHNR and FQNEAQ (reference sequence). The CDR3 length is 18 residues. V shed 5 bases and J shed 2 bases, with 21 bases lying between them. The CDR3 sequence: CASSPAVGRGVNTGELFF. The CDR3, as DNA: TGTGCCAGCAGCCCCGCCGTGGGTCGAGGGGTTAACACCGGGGAGCTGTTTTTT.

The chain is built from TRBV7-9 and TRBJ1-2; 9 bases are shared with TRBD1. The ends lost 3 bases at V and 6 bases at J; junction bases unmatched: 8. The CDR3 extends over 15 amino acids. In germline, CDR1 is SEHNR, CDR2 FQNEAQ (reference sequence). CDR3 DNA sequence: TGTGCCAGCAGCTTTTTAGACAGGGGGTCTCATGGCTACACCTTC. Its translation: CASSFLDRGSHGYTF.

The chain links TRBV6-2 or TRBV6-3 to TRBJ2-3; 10 nucleotides align to TRBD2. The CDR3 is made up of 18 amino acids. Germline values: CDR1 MNHEY, CDR2 SVGEGT. After removal of 2 bases from V and 5 bases from J, the junction contained 13 bases not matched to a gene. The CDR3 is CASSYQARAGGPRDTQYF. CDR3 nucleotide sequence: TGTGCCAGCAGTTACCAAGCCCGAGCGGGGGGGCCAAGAGATACGCAGTATTTT.